A selection of T cell receptor beta chains follows, all from one sample in a study of shared clonotypes between healthy human individuals. TCRdb's copy holds only in-frame clones and misses some; the assay was immunoSEQ multiplex PCR. The data contain millions of clones, roughly 96% of them singletons. Sequenced input: naive CD4+ T cells sorted from blood. The source of these receptors is a man between 18 and 29 years old in good health. CDR3s include the opening cysteine and the closing phenylalanine or tryptophan. The order of the fields is V gene, clone size, J gene, D gene, CDR3 DNA, CDR3 protein. D genes are given only for firm matches. Size values are once, few and many counts, or a class for expanded clones, and some rows have none.

V gene: TRBV2
clone size: NA
J gene: TRBJ1-5
D gene: NA
CDR3 DNA: TGTGCCAGCAGTGGCACCCGAGTCGCGCATTTT
CDR3 protein: CASSGTRVAHF

V gene: TRBV5-1
clone size: NA
J gene: TRBJ1-2
D gene: NA
CDR3 DNA: TGCGCCAGCAGCCGGGAGAGAGAGAACTATGGCTACACCTTC
CDR3 protein: CASSRERENYGYTF

V gene: TRBV10-3
clone size: NA
J gene: TRBJ1-6
D gene: TRBD1
CDR3 DNA: TGTGCCGCACGGACAGGGGGCGCGCATAATTCACCCCTCCACTTT
CDR3 protein: CAARTGGAHNSPLHF

V gene: TRBV7-2
clone size: NA
J gene: TRBJ2-7
D gene: NA
CDR3 DNA: TGTGCCAGCAGCTCGAGCAGGGGAATGTTCTACGAGCAGTACTTC
CDR3 protein: CASSSSRGMFYEQYF

V gene: TRBV5-4
clone size: NA
J gene: TRBJ1-6
D gene: NA
CDR3 DNA: TGTGCCAGCAGCCCTGGGGTGGGGAATTCACCCCTCCACTTT
CDR3 protein: CASSPGVGNSPLHF

V gene: TRBV14
clone size: NA
J gene: TRBJ1-1
D gene: TRBD1
CDR3 DNA: TGTGCCAGCAGCCAGCGCCTTGGGACAGTCAACACTGAAGCTTTCTTT
CDR3 protein: CASSQRLGTVNTEAFF

V gene: TRBV27
clone size: NA
J gene: TRBJ1-2
D gene: TRBD1
CDR3 DNA: TGTGCCAGCAGTTCCCGGACAGGGGGGGGCTACACCTTC
CDR3 protein: CASSSRTGGGYTF

V gene: TRBV12-5
clone size: NA
J gene: TRBJ2-3
D gene: NA
CDR3 DNA: TGTGCTAGTGGTTTGGTCGCAGATACGCAGTATTTT
CDR3 protein: CASGLVADTQYF

V gene: TRBV2
clone size: NA
J gene: TRBJ2-7
D gene: NA
CDR3 DNA: TGTGCCAGCAGTGAAGCCCCCGGAGTAGAGACCTACGAGCAGTACTTC
CDR3 protein: CASSEAPGVETYEQYF

V gene: TRBV30
clone size: NA
J gene: TRBJ2-3
D gene: NA
CDR3 DNA: TGTGCCTGGAGTCCCCAGGTGGATACGCAGTATTTT
CDR3 protein: CAWSPQVDTQYF

V gene: TRBV19
clone size: few
J gene: TRBJ2-2
D gene: NA
CDR3 DNA: TGTGCCCGCCCGGAAGCCGGGGAGCTGTTTTTT
CDR3 protein: CARPEAGELFF

V gene: TRBV6-5
clone size: NA
J gene: TRBJ1-1
D gene: NA
CDR3 DNA: TGTGCCAGCAGGAGACAGAAGGACACTGAAGCTTTCTTT
CDR3 protein: CASRRQKDTEAFF

V gene: TRBV7-9
clone size: NA
J gene: TRBJ1-2
D gene: NA
CDR3 DNA: TGTGCCAGCAGCCCCTTGAGCTATGGCTACACCTTC
CDR3 protein: CASSPLSYGYTF

V gene: TRBV7-6
clone size: once
J gene: TRBJ1-3
D gene: NA
CDR3 DNA: TGTGCCAGCAGCTTCGAGCCTGGAAACACCATATATTTT
CDR3 protein: CASSFEPGNTIYF